These 20 T cell receptor beta chains originate from one sample sequenced in a study of vaccination effects on CD4 cells after COVID-19. Sequencing used immunoSEQ multiplex PCR; TCRdb keeps in-frame clones, though not all of them. The repertoire holds more than 15,000 clones, around 76% seen once, with approximately 20% in the top ten. Antigen-specific CD4+ T cells were expanded with viral peptide pools in the ViraFEST assay before sequencing. CD4+ T cells were isolated after around 9 days of culture. This person's SARS-CoV-2 infection, confirmed by PCR, occurred between March and December 2020. Either the mRNA-1273 or the BNT162b2 vaccine was given to participants as two doses. Their specific antigens are unknown. Specimen: CD4+ T cells from PBMCs cultured with SARS-CoV-2 spike peptides, collected after COVID-19 vaccination. Receptors originate from a human donor who had a prior SARS-CoV-2 infection.

This clone has just one count. The chain has TRBV9 and TRBJ2-2, with D uncertain. Germline V gene sequence: CDR1 SGDLS, CDR2 YYNGEE. The germline V and J ends were trimmed by 2 bases and 7 bases, with 12 bases remaining between them. The CDR3 runs to 14 residues. The CDR3 bases are TGTGCCAGCAGCGTTGTATCCTCGTTCGGGGAGCTGTTTTTT. Translation gives CASSVVSSFGELFF.

The chain uses TRBV12-3 or TRBV12-4 and TRBJ2-7; unclear D gene. The CDR3 contains 13 residues. Trimming stripped 5 bases from V and 4 bases from J, with 12 bases between. DNA of the CDR3: TGTGCCAGCAGTCCACGGTTGGGGTACGAGCAGTACTTC. Its translation is CASSPRLGYEQYF.

V and J are TRBV6-5 and TRBJ2-1; possibly TRBD1 for D (6 bases). Per the germline V gene, CDR1 is MNHEY and CDR2 is SVGAGI. Trimming removed 6 bases from V and 5 bases from J, with 11 bases in between. The CDR3 totals 13 residues. This CDR3 reads CASRPQGHNEQFF. The CDR3 bases are TGTGCCAGCAGACCCCAGGGGCACAATGAGCAGTTCTTC.

This chain joins TRBV6-1 and TRBJ2-7; D is uncertain. V was pared by 2 bases and J by 3 bases, with 14 bases between. This CDR3 has 15 amino acids. The germline V gene encodes CDR1 MNHNS and CDR2 SASEGT. The CDR3 region is CASSESAARDYEQYF. For the CDR3, the DNA is TGTGCCAGCAGTGAATCGGCAGCGCGAGACTACGAGCAGTACTTC.

The sample holds a few counts of this clone. The chain has TRBV4-2 and TRBJ2-1, with D tentatively TRBD2 (5 bases). Germline CDR1 is LGHNA and CDR2 is YNFKEQ. V lost 5 bases to trimming and J lost 7 bases, with 15 bases between them. CDR3 length equals 14 residues. The CDR3: CASSDRGLANEQFF. For the CDR3, the DNA is TGTGCCAGCAGCGATCGAGGACTGGCTAATGAGCAGTTCTTC.

The chain combines TRBV14 with TRBJ1-1; D is unresolved. V was trimmed by 0 bases and J by 6 bases, leaving 11 bases between them. Germline V gives CDR1 SGHDN, CDR2 FVKESK. The CDR3 sequence is 14 residues long. The chain's CDR3 is CASSQDTGSPEAFF. CDR3 coding DNA: TGTGCCAGCAGCCAAGATACGGGCTCCCCTGAAGCTTTCTTT.

The chain carries TRBV5-6 and TRBJ1-1; possible D gene TRBD1, 5 bases. Between the trimmed V and J ends, which lost 0 bases and 4 bases, there was a span of 10 bases. This CDR3 spans 14 amino acids. Germline-derived CDR1 and CDR2 are SGHDT and YYEEEE. The CDR3 sequence: CASSLDPGGTEAFF. The CDR3 DNA reads as TGTGCCAGCAGCTTGGACCCGGGGGGCACTGAAGCTTTCTTT. The variable domain in full, completed from reference TRBV5-6 and TRBJ1-1, reads DAGVTQSPTHLIKTRGQQVTLRCSPKSGHDTVSWYQQALGQGPQFIFQYYEEEERQRGNFPDRFSGHQFPNYSSELNVNALLLGDSALYLCASSLDPGGTEAFFGQGTRLTVV.

The chain is built from TRBV5-1 and TRBJ2-5; D unresolved. The V gene lost 2 bases and the J gene lost 0 bases, with 8 bases spanning the gap. The CDR3 covers 14 residues. Germline assignment: CDR1 SGHRS and CDR2 YFSETQ. The CDR3: CASSFPEYQETQYF. The CDR3 coding sequence is TGCGCCAGCAGCTTCCCCGAGTACCAAGAGACCCAGTACTTC.

The rearrangement uses TRBV6-2 or TRBV6-3 and TRBJ2-7, with 10 bases that match TRBD1. The junction had 12 bases not matched to a gene; V was cut back by 6 bases and J by 7 bases. Germline loops: CDR1 MNHEY, CDR2 SVGEGT. This CDR3 is built from 15 residues. In DNA, the CDR3 is TGTGCCAGCAGCCGAACGCGACAGGGGGCGGGGGAGCAGTACTTC. As protein: CASSRTRQGAGEQYF.

The J gene is TRBJ2-1, the V gene TRBV11-2, with unresolved D. The CDR3 loop spans 13 amino acids. Germline V gene lookup returns CDR1 SGHAT and CDR2 FQNNGV. V was pared by 1 base and J by 5 bases, with 6 bases between. For the CDR3, the DNA is TGTGCCAGCAGCTTAGTTCGGGACAATGAGCAGTTCTTC. Protein: CASSLVRDNEQFF.

This clone was picked up a small number of times. The rearrangement joins TRBV28 to TRBJ2-1; D ambiguous. Germline V lookup: CDR1 MDHEN, CDR2 SYDVKM. The CDR3 length is 12 residues. The V end was cut by 5 bases, the J end by 9 bases, with 11 bases between. As DNA, the CDR3 is TGTGCCAGCAGTCTTTATAGGCGTGAGCAGTTCTTC. Its translation is CASSLYRREQFF.

The J gene is TRBJ1-4, the V gene TRBV11-2, with 7 bases that match TRBD1. CDR1 SGHAT and CDR2 FQNNGV come from the germline V gene. V lost 2 bases and J lost 8; bases outside the gene matches: 17. The CDR3 is made up of 18 amino acids. The CDR3 DNA sequence: TGTGCCAGCAGCTTATATCTCCCGGGACAGACTAGTGGGGAAAAACTGTTTTTT. As protein: CASSLYLPGQTSGEKLFF.

This rearrangement joins TRBV2 to TRBJ1-3; no definite D call. Per germline, CDR1 SNHLY and CDR2 FYNNEI. The length of the CDR3 is 16 residues. V lost 2 bases and J lost 0, with 11 bases in between. The CDR3 DNA reads as TGTGCCAGCAGTGAACAGACGACCGGCTCTGGAAACACCATATATTTT. Its protein product is CASSEQTTGSGNTIYF.

The rearrangement uses TRBV6-5 and TRBJ1-2, with D possibly matching TRBD1 (6 bases). Germline CDR1 and CDR2: MNHEY and SVGAGI. V was pared by 8 bases and J by 7 bases, with 14 bases between. This CDR3 has 12 residues. The CDR3 here is CASSEGVRGYTF. CDR3 in DNA: TGTGCCAGCTCCGAGGGGGTACGTGGCTACACCTTC.

This chain links TRBV18 with TRBJ1-5; the D gene is possibly TRBD1 (6 bases). Trimming cost V 2 bases and J 5 bases, with 7 bases left between them. The CDR3 length is 13 residues. CDR1 is KGHSH and CDR2 is LQKENI in the germline V gene. The CDR3 spells CASSPGGDQPQHF. CDR3 nucleotides: TGTGCCAGCTCACCAGGGGGCGATCAGCCCCAGCATTTT.

CDR3 DNA: TGTGCCAGCACTAGACAGGGTGGTCGCTACACCTTC. Protein sequence: CASTRQGGRYTF. V is TRBV19 and J is TRBJ1-2; TRBD1 matches 7 bases. Per germline, CDR1 LNHDA and CDR2 SQIVND (reference sequence). V was clipped by 9 bases and J by 9 bases; unmatched bases: 10. The CDR3 is 12 amino acids.

The genes are TRBV7-6 and TRBJ1-3, with a weak D call TRBD1 (6 bases). V gave up 3 bases and J gave up 2 bases, with 11 bases separating them. The CDR3 contains 15 residues. Germline V gene data show CDR1 as SGHVS and CDR2 as FNYEAQ. CDR3: CASSLGRTAGNTIYF. The CDR3 DNA is TGTGCCAGCAGCTTGGGCAGGACAGCTGGAAACACCATATATTTT.

The V call is TRBV5-1, the J call TRBJ2-7, with 9 bases matching TRBD1. CDR3 size: 17 residues. The V segment lost 1 base and the J segment 2 bases; nucleotides outside the gene matches: 10. Germline V gene lookup returns CDR1 SGHRS and CDR2 YFSETQ. Here the CDR3 reads CASSLLGLGTGTYEQYF. CDR3 DNA: TGCGCCAGCAGCTTGTTGGGCTTAGGGACAGGGACCTACGAGCAGTACTTC. Full variable domain (outside the CDR3, taken from reference TRBV5-1 and TRBJ2-7): KAGVTQTPRYLIKTRGQQVTLSCSPISGHRSVSWYQQTPGQGLQFLFEYFSETQRNKGNFPGRFSGRQFSNSRSEMNVSTLELGDSALYLCASSLLGLGTGTYEQYFGPGTRLTVT.

This clone was observed once. The chain recombines TRBV27 with TRBJ2-4; D is unclear. This CDR3 has 15 residues. V was cut by 5 bases and J by 0 bases, with 11 bases left in between. Germline V gene lookup returns CDR1 MNHEY and CDR2 SMNVEV (reference sequence). In DNA form, the CDR3 reads TGTGCCAGCAGTCGGACGACACAAGCCAAAAACATTCAGTACTTC. Translating gives CASSRTTQAKNIQYF.

The DNA for the CDR3 is TGTGCCAGCAGTTGGACGGACTATGGCTACACCTTC. As protein: CASSWTDYGYTF. The genes are TRBV7-9 and TRBJ1-2; D gene uncertain. The germline gives CDR1 SEHNR, CDR2 FQNEAQ (reference sequence). This CDR3 spans 12 amino acids. Trimming took off 6 bases at V and 3 bases at J, with 8 bases between the two ends.